This T cell receptor beta chain was retrieved from a study of cytomegalovirus exposure and HLA in healthy donors. PCR employed 60 Vbeta and 13 Jbeta primers. Per the authors' pipeline: Per a later analysis, the number of unique TCR beta chains was some 82 million, of which around 9.9 million were shared. Profiled with immunoSEQ multiplex PCR; TCRdb holds only in-frame clones, not every one. The V and J calls and clone size are taken from that table; D and trimming were inferred from the DNA. This sample has over 85,000 clones, with around 8% found just once. Unmatched junction bases numbered 6, after V lost 6 bases and J lost 3 bases. The CDR3 is made up of 14 amino acids. Germline CDR1 and CDR2: SEHNR and FQNEAQ (reference sequence). Comments on this clone: The target antigen is unknown.

Findings and limits, study-wide: Researchers reported from a later analysis that most CMV-associated TCR beta chains appeared HLA-restricted. Researchers reported in a later analysis that a missense DCLRE1C variant was tied to TCR beta V- and J-gene trimming. In a later analysis, common viral pathogens appeared linked to several of the most significant clusters.

Sequencing was done on a sample of PBMCs. The genes are TRBV7-9 and TRBJ1-1; 8 bases map to TRBD1. This clonotype was sampled from a man aged 50 to 59 in good health and CMV-seronegative. The CDR3 DNA sequence: TGTGCCAGCAGGGACCGGGACAGGTACACTGAAGCTTTCTTT. Amino acid sequence: CASRDRDRYTEAFF.